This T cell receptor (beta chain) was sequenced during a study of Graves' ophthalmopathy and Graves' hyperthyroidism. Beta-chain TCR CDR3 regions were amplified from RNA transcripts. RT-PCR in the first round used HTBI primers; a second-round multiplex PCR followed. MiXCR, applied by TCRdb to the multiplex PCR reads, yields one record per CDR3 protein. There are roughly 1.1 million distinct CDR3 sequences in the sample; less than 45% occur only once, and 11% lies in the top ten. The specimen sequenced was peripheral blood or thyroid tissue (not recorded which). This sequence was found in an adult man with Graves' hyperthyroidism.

The chain's CDR3 is CATKNRGRSTEAFF. CDR3 nucleotide sequence: TGTGCTACAAAAAACAGGGGAAGAAGCACTGAAGCTTTCTTT. The rearrangement links TRBV7-9 to TRBJ1-1; 7 bases are a match to TRBD1. Germline CDR1 and CDR2: SEHNR and FQNEAQ (reference sequence). The length of the CDR3 is 14 residues.